This TCR beta chain appears in the sequencing data of a study of cytomegalovirus exposure and HLA in healthy donors. Sequenced by immunoSEQ multiplex PCR; TCRdb stores in-frame clones only, minus some. The repertoire holds 250,000 to 400,000 clones, with 88% as singletons. CDR1 and CDR2 (germline): SGHRS, YFSETQ. Trimming left V 0 bases short and J 10 bases short, with 16 bases between. CDR3 length equals 14 residues. This clonotype was obtained from a man aged 30 to 39 in good health and CMV-seronegative. V and J are TRBV5-1 and TRBJ2-5, with D possibly being TRBD2 (5 bases). Sequencing was carried out using PBMCs. The CDR3 DNA follows: TGCGCCAGCAGCTTGGAACAGCAAGAGAGGGTCCAGTACTTC. Amino acids: CASSLEQQERVQYF.